The 18 T cell receptor beta chains in this list originate from one sample, sequenced in a study of T cell clusters in autoimmune cytopenias. Tens of thousands of genome equivalents of blood DNA were amplified for TRB. TRB was amplified by touch-down multiplex PCR, primer pools A and B combined. From the multiplex PCR reads, TCRdb lists one entry per CDR3 protein and no DNA. Its table records over 6,500 distinct CDR3 sequences. These data were also reused for a study on T cell repertoires in aging, cancer and after chemotherapy.

Material: peripheral blood. The receptor source for this set is a human donor with an autoimmune cytopenia or autoimmune hepatitis (not recorded which).

Its frequency marks this clonotype as medium-sized. V and J are TRBV7-2 and TRBJ2-1. The CDR3 covers 15 residues. Germline assignment: CDR1 SGHTA and CDR2 FQGNSA. The CDR3 sequence is CASSHSGDSYNEQFF.

The chain is built from TRBV30 and TRBJ1-3. This CDR3 contains 14 residues. Germline V gives CDR1 GTSNPN, CDR2 SVGIG (reference sequence). This CDR3 reads CAWSVQGTGKTIYF.

The rearrangement links TRBV20-1 to TRBJ2-4; lacking DNA, the TRBD2 call made by TCRdb goes unchecked. The length of the CDR3 is 16 residues. Germline CDR1 DFQATT, CDR2 SNEGSKA (reference sequence). CDR3 in amino acids: CSATGTSGGAQNIQYF.

V and J are TRBV20-1 and TRBJ1-4. Germline V lookup: CDR1 DFQATT, CDR2 SNEGSKA (reference sequence). This CDR3 contains 14 residues. CDR3 sequence: CSASGKWANEKLFF.

CDR3 in amino acids: CASSFILVTEQFF. The chain employs TRBV6-2 or TRBV6-3 and TRBJ2-1; TCRdb reports TRBD2, a call that lacks DNA to check it against. Germline V gives CDR1 MNHEY, CDR2 SVGEGT. This CDR3 comprises 13 residues.

The rearrangement uses TRBV27 and TRBJ1-5; TCRdb lists TRBD1, though no DNA is available to test this call. Germline V gene lookup returns CDR1 MNHEY and CDR2 SMNVEV (reference sequence). This CDR3 spans 16 amino acids. The CDR3 here is CASSLLGGQINQPQHF.

The chain has TRBV27 and TRBJ2-1. The CDR3 consists of 14 residues. The germline CDR1 and CDR2 sequences are MNHEY and SMNVEV (reference sequence). The CDR3 reads CASSLDHLYNEQFF.

The J gene is TRBJ2-1, the V gene TRBV5-4; with no DNA, the TCRdb D assignment of TRBD2 cannot be verified. In germline, CDR1 is SGHNT, CDR2 YYREEE (reference sequence). The CDR3 is 15 residues long. CDR3 sequence: CASSFIAGAYNEQFF.

The V gene is TRBV6-1, the J gene TRBJ2-6; TCRdb reports TRBD1, a call that lacks DNA to check it against. The CDR3 is 19 amino acids. In germline, CDR1 is MNHNS, CDR2 SASEGT. This CDR3 is CASSERRYSPASGANVLTF.

This chain uses TRBV11-2 with TRBJ2-3; TCRdb's assignment of TRBD2 cannot be checked, as there is no DNA. This CDR3 comprises 16 residues. The V gene's germline CDR1 is SGHAT and CDR2 FQNNGV. The CDR3 spells CASSFPGGRMTDTQYF.

This chain connects TRBV27 to TRBJ1-2; no DNA is available, so the TRBD1 call from TCRdb remains unchecked. CDR1 and CDR2 (germline): MNHEY, SMNVEV (reference sequence). CDR3 length: 13 amino acids. This CDR3 is CASSLWQGEAYTF.

CDR3: CASTQGGSFLPTQFF. The chain combines TRBV12-3 or TRBV12-4 with TRBJ2-1; with no DNA, the TCRdb D assignment of TRBD2 cannot be verified. This CDR3 spans 15 amino acids.

Measured by frequency, this clonotype is medium-sized. This chain connects TRBV20-1 to TRBJ2-7; TCRdb's D call, TRBD2, is unchecked because there is no DNA. The CDR3 is 15 residues long. Per the germline V gene, CDR1 is DFQATT and CDR2 is SNEGSKA (reference sequence). The CDR3 protein is CSARGLAGGSYEQYF.

The chain employs TRBV20-1 and TRBJ1-1; TCRdb's D call of TRBD1 is untestable without DNA. Germline assignment: CDR1 DFQATT and CDR2 SNEGSKA (reference sequence). The CDR3 is made up of 14 amino acids. This chain's CDR3 is CSARVGKMNTEAFF.

This rearrangement joins TRBV30 to TRBJ1-1. The length of the CDR3 is 13 residues. CDR1 is GTSNPN and CDR2 is SVGIG in the germline V gene (reference sequence). The chain's CDR3 is CAWISGGLTEAFF.

This chain connects TRBV7-9 to TRBJ2-7. The CDR3 extends over 12 amino acids. Germline CDR1 reads SEHNR; CDR2 reads FQNEAQ (reference sequence). The CDR3 is CASSLVDYEQYF.

This chain links TRBV12-3 or TRBV12-4 with TRBJ1-5; TCRdb indicates TRBD1, and absent DNA this call remains unverified. The CDR3 is 16 amino acids. CDR3 region: CASSSDLGQGSQPQHF.

The chain has TRBV6-4 and TRBJ2-3; TCRdb outputs TRBD1, but without DNA this stays unchecked. Per the germline V gene, CDR1 is MRHNA and CDR2 is SNTAGT. This CDR3 contains 12 residues. This CDR3 reads CASQGDTDTQYF.